The present TCR beta chain was sequenced within a study of beta chain features in type 1 diabetes. Study-wide background: Across every sample, some 110 million sorted cells were examined in total. Study-wide results and limits: Type 1 diabetes patients showed fewer insertions and more deletions at VDJ junctions.

Expressed TCRB transcripts were sequenced because the entire RNA isolate underwent reverse transcription. Sequencing was performed with immunoSEQ multiplex PCR; in TCRdb, only in-frame clones are kept and a portion is missing. Among about 150,000 clones listed, 7.5% to 10% were seen once. The CDR3 sequence is 18 residues long. The V and J ends lost 0 bases and 0 bases respectively, with 15 bases between them. Germline assignment: CDR1 SGHDN and CDR2 FVKESK. This clone was observed a handful of times. What it binds is not known. The sample taken for sequencing was central memory CD4+ T cells from blood. The rearrangement links TRBV14 to TRBJ2-1, with D uncertain. This clonotype was obtained from a man younger than 35 in good health. CDR3 protein: CASSQDLRRLSSYNEQFF. CDR3 in DNA: TGTGCCAGCAGCCAAGACCTAAGGCGGCTGAGCTCCTACAATGAGCAGTTCTTC.